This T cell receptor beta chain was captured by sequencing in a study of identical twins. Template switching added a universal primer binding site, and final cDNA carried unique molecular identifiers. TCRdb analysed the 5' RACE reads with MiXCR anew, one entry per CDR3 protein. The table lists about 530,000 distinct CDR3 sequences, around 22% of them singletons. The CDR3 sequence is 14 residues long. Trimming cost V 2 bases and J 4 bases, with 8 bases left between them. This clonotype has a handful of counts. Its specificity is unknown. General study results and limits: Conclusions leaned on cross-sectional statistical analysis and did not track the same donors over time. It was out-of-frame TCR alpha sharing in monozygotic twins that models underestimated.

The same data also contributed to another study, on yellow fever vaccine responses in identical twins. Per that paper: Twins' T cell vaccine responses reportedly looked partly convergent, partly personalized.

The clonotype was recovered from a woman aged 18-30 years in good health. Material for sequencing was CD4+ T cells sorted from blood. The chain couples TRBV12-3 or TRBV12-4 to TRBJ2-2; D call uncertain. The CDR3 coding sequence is TGTGCCAGCAGTTTAAGGCACCCCACCGGGGAGCTGTTTTTT. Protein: CASSLRHPTGELFF.